This T cell receptor beta chain was sequenced in a study of blood T cell repertoires in COVID-19. Using immunoSEQ multiplex PCR, the repertoire was profiled, and TCRdb retains in-frame clones only, with some absent. The data hold over 110,000 clones, with approximately 87% observed a single time. In assigning cohorts, the study relied on participant-reported clinical history. J gave up 4 bases and V 0 bases, and 3 bases lay outside the gene matches. The CDR3 is made up of 15 amino acids. Germline loops: CDR1 WNHNN, CDR2 SYGVQD (reference sequence). The chain is built from TRBV10-1 and TRBJ2-1; 7 bases map to TRBD2. Sequencing was performed on PBMCs or T cells enriched from blood (not recorded which). The receptor's source is a middle-aged man in a cohort exposed to, infected with or recovered from COVID-19 (not recorded which). The chain's CDR3 is CASSESPSGYNEQFF. The CDR3 nucleotides read TGCGCCAGCAGTGAGTCGCCTAGCGGTTACAATGAGCAGTTCTTC.